Below, one T cell receptor (beta chain) is given with its context. The CDR3 contains 15 residues. V lost 5 bases and J lost 8; bases outside the gene matches: 4. Germline CDR1 reads KGHSH; CDR2 reads LQKENI. The record originates from a study of OX40 agonist ivuxolimab in advanced cancers. About the study: Partial responses were achieved by three patients, of whom one had hepatocellular carcinoma and two had cutaneous melanoma.

Systemic immunosuppression or autoimmune disease history was grounds to exclude patients. Method: immunoSEQ multiplex PCR; TCRdb's copy keeps in-frame clones and lacks some. The table has about 64,000 clones, about four fifths seen once. J is TRBJ2-1 and V is TRBV18, with 15 bases lining up with TRBD2. Here the sequenced sample was CD4+ or CD8+ T cells sorted from blood, taken in a trial of the OX40 agonist ivuxolimab. The source is an adult with an advanced solid tumor such as melanoma, head and neck, liver or kidney cancer. The CDR3 DNA reads TGTGCCAGCTCATGGACTAGCGGGGGGGCCGATGAGCAGTTCTTC. It specifies CASSWTSGGADEQFF. Full variable domain (outside the CDR3, taken from reference TRBV18 and TRBJ2-1): NAGVMQNPRHLVRRRGQEARLRCSPMKGHSHVYWYRQLPEEGLKFMVYLQKENIIDESGMPKERFSAEFPKEGPSILRIQQVVRGDSAAYFCASSWTSGGADEQFFGPGTRLTVL.